The entry below describes one T cell receptor beta chain. These data originate in a study of technical replicates of blood from a handful of donors. Sequencing was performed with immunoSEQ multiplex PCR; in TCRdb, only in-frame clones are kept and a portion is missing. Among about 69,000 clones, over 75% were seen once, and the ten largest hold around 4.6%. The V gene lost 6 bases and the J gene lost 4 bases, with 13 bases spanning the gap. This CDR3 has 14 amino acids. CDR1 is KGHSH and CDR2 is LQKENI in the germline V gene. The rearrangement links TRBV18 to TRBJ1-3, with TRBD1 as a possible D gene (5 bases). The clonotype originates from a human donor in good health. Some clones in this sample may be carry-over from other donors' samples. Material: PBMCs. CDR3 residues: CASSPDTSGNTIYF. The CDR3 nucleotides are TGTGCCAGCTCTCCGGACACTTCAGGAAACACCATATATTTT.